The present TCR beta chain was sequenced within a study of blood T cell repertoires in COVID-19. Turning to the study itself: Nucleic acid was either cDNA or gDNA, and it came from T cells, B-cell-depleted T cells, or PBMCs.

TCRdb's copy holds only in-frame clones and misses some; the assay was immunoSEQ multiplex PCR. The table records 400,000 to 500,000 clones, 88% of them present only once. Living in about two dozen US areas, the participants were between roughly 18 and 90 years of age. Categorization into cohorts depended on clinical history that participants reported. With 1 base removed from V and 2 bases from J, the gap between germline ends came to 20 bases. The CDR3 runs to 18 residues. Germline CDR1 is SEHNR and CDR2 is FQNEAQ (reference sequence). V usage is TRBV7-9 and J usage is TRBJ1-1; D is possibly TRBD1 (5 bases). The material sequenced was PBMCs or T cells enriched from blood (not recorded which). This clonotype originated in a woman aged 18-35 years who had been exposed to COVID-19. CDR3 sequence: CASSLGGTGQAPNTEAFF. CDR3 coding DNA: TGTGCCAGCAGCTTAGGTGGCACAGGTCAGGCCCCTAACACTGAAGCTTTCTTT.